Reported below is one T cell receptor (beta chain). Its specificity is unknown. A J-beta primer mix and a sample-barcoded 5' primer were used in a second PCR of about 7 to 12 cycles. TCRdb fed the 5' RACE reads into MiXCR, producing one record per CDR3 protein. The data show about 570,000 distinct CDR3 sequences, around a quarter seen once. The V and J ends lost 1 base and 0 bases respectively, with 13 bases between them. The germline V gene has CDR1 KGHSH and CDR2 LQKENI. The CDR3 covers 17 residues. The data are from a study of blood T cells in healthy people across ages. Study-wide results and caveats: Naive CD4+ cells and diversity were both higher in long-lived donors than in aged donors. Any conclusive comparison of naive versus antigen-experienced cells was prevented by using unsorted PBMCs. Older age coincided with a roughly linear decline in TCR beta diversity per million T cells.

Per sample, a minimum of 6 million PBMCs were isolated. The sample also formed part of further work on T cells of mothers and their children.

This sequence joins TRBV18 and TRBJ2-1; maybe TRBD2 (5 bases). The sample was blood. This TCR was recovered from a boy aged 2 to 10 in good health. The CDR3 here is CASSPQRDTHSYNEQFF. The CDR3 DNA reads as TGTGCCAGCTCACCACAGAGGGATACCCACTCCTACAATGAGCAGTTCTTC.